Listed below are T cell receptor beta chains from one sample, sequenced in a study of OX40 agonist ivuxolimab in advanced cancers. Data came from immunoSEQ multiplex PCR; TCRdb stores just in-frame clones and leaves some out. Of about 69,000 clones in the sample, about nine tenths were seen once. This specimen was CD4+ or CD8+ T cells sorted from blood, taken in a trial of the OX40 agonist ivuxolimab. The source is an adult with an advanced solid tumor such as melanoma, head and neck, liver or kidney cancer. Both conserved end residues are part of each CDR3. D genes are given only for firm matches. Where a row states a size, it is once, few, many or the class of an expanded clone; other rows omit it.

v_call,clone_size,j_call,d_call,cdr3_aa,cdr3_nt
TRBV2,-,TRBJ2-3,TRBD1,CASSPGTGSTDTQYF,TGTGCCAGCAGTCCCGGGACAGGGAGTACAGATACGCAGTATTTT
TRBV7-2,-,TRBJ1-2,-,CAERGELNYGYTF,TGTGCCGAGAGAGGAGAGCTTAACTATGGCTACACCTTC
TRBV27,-,TRBJ1-5,-,CASSPTTVGINQPQHF,TGTGCCAGCAGTCCTACGACAGTCGGAATCAATCAGCCCCAGCATTTT
TRBV4-3,few,TRBJ1-6,TRBD1,CASSQDLVGTGSRDSPLHF,TGCGCCAGCAGCCAGGACTTGGTGGGGACAGGTAGTCGCGATTCACCCCTCCACTTT
TRBV4-1,-,TRBJ1-4,-,CASSQIPLVTNEKLFF,TGCGCCAGCAGCCAAATCCCCCTTGTTACTAATGAAAAACTGTTTTTT
TRBV2,once,TRBJ2-5,TRBD1,CASRKGTGYETQYF,TGTGCCAGCAGAAAGGGGACAGGATATGAGACCCAGTACTTC
TRBV5-1,-,TRBJ2-5,TRBD1,CASSSRDRGQETQYF,TGCGCCAGCAGCTCCCGGGACAGGGGGCAGGAGACCCAGTACTTC
TRBV28,-,TRBJ1-2,TRBD1,CASSLWSGGGYGYTF,TGTGCCAGCAGTTTATGGTCAGGGGGAGGCTATGGCTACACCTTC
TRBV28,-,TRBJ2-1,TRBD1,CASSPGQGAMVGNEQFF,TGTGCCAGCAGTCCGGGACAGGGGGCGATGGTCGGCAATGAGCAGTTCTTC
TRBV5-5,-,TRBJ2-7,TRBD1,CASSLVGGNMYEQYF,TGTGCCAGCAGCTTGGTAGGGGGCAATATGTACGAGCAGTACTTC
TRBV2,-,TRBJ2-7,-,CASSADSYEQYF,TGTGCCAGCAGTGCAGACTCCTACGAGCAGTACTTC
TRBV21-1,-,TRBJ2-2,-,CASSSRDRGQGGELFF,TGTGCCAGCAGCTCCCGGGACAGGGGCCAGGGGGGGGAGCTGTTTTTT